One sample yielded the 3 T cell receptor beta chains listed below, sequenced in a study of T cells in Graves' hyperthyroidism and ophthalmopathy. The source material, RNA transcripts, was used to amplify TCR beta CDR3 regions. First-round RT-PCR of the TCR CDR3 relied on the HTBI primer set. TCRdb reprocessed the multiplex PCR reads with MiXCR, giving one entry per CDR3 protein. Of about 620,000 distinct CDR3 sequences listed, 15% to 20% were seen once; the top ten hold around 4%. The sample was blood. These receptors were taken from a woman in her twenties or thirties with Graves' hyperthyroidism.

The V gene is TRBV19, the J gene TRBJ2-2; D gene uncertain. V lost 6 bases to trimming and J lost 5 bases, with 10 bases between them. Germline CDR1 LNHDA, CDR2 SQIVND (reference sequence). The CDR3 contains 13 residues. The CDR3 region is CASSLTMTGELFF. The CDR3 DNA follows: TGTGCCAGTAGCCTCACAATGACCGGGGAGCTGTTTTTT.

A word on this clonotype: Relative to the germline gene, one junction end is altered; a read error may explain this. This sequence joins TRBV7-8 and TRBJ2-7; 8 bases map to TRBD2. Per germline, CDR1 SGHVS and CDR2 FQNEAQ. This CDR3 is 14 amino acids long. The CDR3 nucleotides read TGTGCCGGCAGCAGTCGACTAGCGCGGAACGAGCAGTACTTC. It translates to CAGSSRLARNEQYF.

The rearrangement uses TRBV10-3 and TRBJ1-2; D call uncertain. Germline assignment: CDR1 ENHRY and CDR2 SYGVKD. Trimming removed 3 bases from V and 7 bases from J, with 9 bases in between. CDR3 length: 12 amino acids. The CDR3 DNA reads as TGTGCCATCAGTGACGGAGGTTTTGGCTACACCTTC. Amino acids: CAISDGGFGYTF.